The sequence of this T cell receptor beta chain was determined in a study of OX40 agonist ivuxolimab in advanced cancers. Study background: Ivuxolimab was administered intravenously to patients at 0.01 to 10 mg/kg every 2 weeks. With a range of roughly 20 to 80, age averaged about 58 years, and 75% to 90% were male. Regarding the study as a whole: Normalized T-cell clonal expansion was also low in some nonresponders.

V was shortened by 4 bases and J by 5 bases, with 8 bases between the two germline ends. CDR1 and CDR2 (germline): SEHNR, FQNEAQ (reference sequence). The CDR3 is made up of 13 amino acids. The assay was immunoSEQ multiplex PCR, and TCRdb's table has in-frame clones only and misses some. The top ten hold 8.4% of the sample, which has approximately 80,000 clones, roughly nine tenths seen once. Worth noting for this clone: Its antigen remains unknown.

The chain links TRBV7-9 to TRBJ2-2; D is undetermined. The TCR comes from an adult with an advanced solid tumor such as melanoma, head and neck, liver or kidney cancer. The sequences come from CD4+ or CD8+ T cells sorted from blood, collected in a trial of the OX40 agonist ivuxolimab. CDR3 region: CASSSVVTGELFF. CDR3 bases: TGTGCCAGCAGCTCGGTTGTGACCGGGGAGCTGTTTTTT.